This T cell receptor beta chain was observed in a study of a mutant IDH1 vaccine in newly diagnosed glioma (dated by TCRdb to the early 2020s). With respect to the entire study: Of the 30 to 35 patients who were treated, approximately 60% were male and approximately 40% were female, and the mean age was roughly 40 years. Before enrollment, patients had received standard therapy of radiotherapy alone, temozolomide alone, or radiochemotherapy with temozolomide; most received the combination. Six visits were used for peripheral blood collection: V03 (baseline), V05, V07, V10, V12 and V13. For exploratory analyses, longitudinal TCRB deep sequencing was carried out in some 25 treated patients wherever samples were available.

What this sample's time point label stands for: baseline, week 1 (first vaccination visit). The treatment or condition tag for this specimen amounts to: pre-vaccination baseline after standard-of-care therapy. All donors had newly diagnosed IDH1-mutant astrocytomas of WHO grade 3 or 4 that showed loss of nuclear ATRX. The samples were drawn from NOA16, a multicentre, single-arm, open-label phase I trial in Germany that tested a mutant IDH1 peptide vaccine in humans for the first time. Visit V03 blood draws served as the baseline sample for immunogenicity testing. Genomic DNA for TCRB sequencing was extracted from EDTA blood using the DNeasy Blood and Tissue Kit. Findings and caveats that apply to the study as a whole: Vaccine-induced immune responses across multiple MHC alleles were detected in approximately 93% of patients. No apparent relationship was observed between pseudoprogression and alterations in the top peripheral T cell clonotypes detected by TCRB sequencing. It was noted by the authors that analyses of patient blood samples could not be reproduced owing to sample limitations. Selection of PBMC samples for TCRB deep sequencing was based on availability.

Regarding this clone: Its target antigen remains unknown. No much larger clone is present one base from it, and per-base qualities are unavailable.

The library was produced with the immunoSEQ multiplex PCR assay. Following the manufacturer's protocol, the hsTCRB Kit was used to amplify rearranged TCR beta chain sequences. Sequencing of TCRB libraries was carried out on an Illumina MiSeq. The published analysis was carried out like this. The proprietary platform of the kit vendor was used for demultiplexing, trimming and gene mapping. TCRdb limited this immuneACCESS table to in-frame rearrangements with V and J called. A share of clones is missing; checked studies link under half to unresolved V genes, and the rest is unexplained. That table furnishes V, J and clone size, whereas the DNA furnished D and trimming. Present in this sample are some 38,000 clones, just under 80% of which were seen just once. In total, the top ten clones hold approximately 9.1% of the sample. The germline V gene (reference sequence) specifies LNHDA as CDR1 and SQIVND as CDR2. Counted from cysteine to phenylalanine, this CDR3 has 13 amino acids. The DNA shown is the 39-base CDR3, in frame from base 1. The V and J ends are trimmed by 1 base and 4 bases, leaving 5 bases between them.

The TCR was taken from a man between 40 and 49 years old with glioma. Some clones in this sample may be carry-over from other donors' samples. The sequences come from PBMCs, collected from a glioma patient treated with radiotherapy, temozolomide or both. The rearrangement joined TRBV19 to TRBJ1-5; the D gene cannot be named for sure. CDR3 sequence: CASSIAPNQPQHF. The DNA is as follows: TGTGCCAGTAGTATAGCCCCGAATCAGCCCCAGCATTTT.